The clone carrying this T cell receptor beta chain was counted once. What it binds is not known. This entry is derived from a study of T cell responses to AZD1222 COVID-19 vaccine. The germline V gene has CDR1 MDHEN and CDR2 SYDVKM. V lost 4 bases and J 2 bases, leaving 12 bases between the germline ends. The CDR3 contains 15 residues. Broader study findings: White British people made up most donors, females outnumbered males, and clonal diversity was possibly underestimated. Researchers took repertoire samples only after the peak T cell response had come.

Generated by immunoSEQ multiplex PCR, the TCRdb table keeps only in-frame clones and is missing some. The table records 120,000 to 150,000 clones, about 89% of them present only once. The input for sequencing was peripheral blood, taken on day 0 of AZD1222 vaccination. The rearrangement uses TRBV28 and TRBJ2-1, with D perhaps TRBD1 or TRBD2 (5 bases each). This clonotype was obtained from an adult in good health. CDR3 in DNA: TGTGCCAGCAGTTCTAGTGTGGGGGCCTACAATGAGCAGTTCTTC. It translates to CASSSSVGAYNEQFF.